This is a list of T cell receptor beta chains from one sample in a study of Ad26.COV2.S vaccination and SARS-CoV-2 variants. Clones were sequenced by immunoSEQ multiplex PCR, and TCRdb holds only the in-frame ones, with some missing. This sample carries hundreds of thousands of clones, 90% of them seen once, and the ten largest clones take more than 10%. Sequenced material: peripheral blood, taken in a trial of Ad26.COV2.S vaccine versus placebo. Source of these receptors: a person aged 18-60 years who received the Ad26.COV2.S COVID-19 vaccine or a placebo. Both conserved end residues are part of each CDR3. Fields, in order: V gene, D gene, J gene, clone size, CDR3 protein, CDR3 DNA. The D gene is left open where the match is weak. Clone size is given for some rows only: seen once, a few or many times, or a class if the clone is expanded.

>TRBV6-2/TRBV6-3|TRBD1|TRBJ2-7|NA
CASSVTGDRNEQYF
TGTGCCAGCAGCGTTACAGGGGACCGAAACGAGCAGTACTTC
>TRBV7-2|NA|TRBJ2-1|NA
CASSLGGGPGYEQFF
TGTGCCAGCAGCTTAGGTGGAGGGCCCGGTTATGAGCAGTTCTTC
>TRBV30|NA|TRBJ1-6|NA
CAWTLDRLLNSPLHF
TGTGCCTGGACCTTGGACAGACTACTTAATTCACCCCTCCACTTT
>TRBV5-4|NA|TRBJ1-1|once
CASSQGGTEAFF
TGTGCCAGCAGCCAAGGGGGGACTGAAGCTTTCTTT
>TRBV6-5|TRBD1|TRBJ2-7|NA
CASTWTGTGYEQYF
TGTGCCAGCACTTGGACAGGGACCGGTTACGAGCAGTACTTC
>TRBV6-1|TRBD2|TRBJ2-1|NA
CASSDPTGTRGLNEQFF
TGTGCCAGCAGTGACCCCACCGGGACTAGGGGCCTCAATGAGCAGTTCTTC
>TRBV5-4|NA|TRBJ1-6|NA
CASSLGLGQSSPLHF
TGTGCCAGCAGCCTAGGTTTGGGCCAAAGTTCACCCCTCCACTTT
>TRBV18|NA|TRBJ1-1|NA
CASSPRQGRDFF
TGTGCCAGCTCACCACGGCAGGGGAGAGATTTCTTT
>TRBV18|NA|TRBJ2-3|NA
CASSPGGTDTQYF
TGTGCCAGCTCACCGGGGGGCACAGATACGCAGTATTTT
>TRBV30|NA|TRBJ2-7|NA
CAWKNRQRLSYEQYF
TGTGCCTGGAAAAACCGACAGCGCCTCTCCTACGAGCAGTACTTC
>TRBV6-2/TRBV6-3|TRBD2|TRBJ2-5|once
CASSPRTSGIGETQYF
TGTGCCAGCAGCCCCCGGACTAGCGGGATAGGAGAGACCCAGTACTTC
>TRBV6-5|TRBD1|TRBJ1-2|NA
CASSYSGQYYGYTF
TGTGCCAGCAGTTACTCGGGACAGTATTATGGCTACACCTTC
>TRBV19|NA|TRBJ2-5|NA
CASSIVTATQETQYF
TGTGCCAGTAGTATAGTCACAGCGACGCAAGAGACCCAGTACTTC
>TRBV19|TRBD1|TRBJ2-7|once
CASSWNRGISSYEQYF
TGTGCCAGTAGCTGGAACAGGGGGATCAGCTCCTACGAGCAGTACTTC
>TRBV4-1|TRBD2|TRBJ2-1|NA
CASSQSLPTSGRAREQFF
TGCGCCAGCAGCCAATCTCTGCCGACTAGCGGGAGGGCTCGCGAGCAGTTCTTC
>TRBV4-3|NA|TRBJ2-1|NA
CASSQGGGKRVGEQFF
TGCGCCAGCAGCCAAGGGGGCGGGAAACGCGTCGGTGAGCAGTTCTTC